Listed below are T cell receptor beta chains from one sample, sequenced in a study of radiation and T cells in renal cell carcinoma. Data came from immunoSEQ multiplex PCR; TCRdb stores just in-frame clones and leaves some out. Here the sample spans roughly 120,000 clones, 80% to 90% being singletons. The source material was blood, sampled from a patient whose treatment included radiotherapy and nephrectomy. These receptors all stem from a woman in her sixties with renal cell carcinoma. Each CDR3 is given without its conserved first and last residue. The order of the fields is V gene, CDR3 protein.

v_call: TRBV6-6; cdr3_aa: ASSSSVGTEAF
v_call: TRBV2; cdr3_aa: ASSGGGETQY
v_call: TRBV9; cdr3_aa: ASSPRNTEAF
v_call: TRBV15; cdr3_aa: ATRTSGSNEQF
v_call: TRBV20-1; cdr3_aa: SAEGPDTQY
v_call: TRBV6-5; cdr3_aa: ASSFTQGGTEAF
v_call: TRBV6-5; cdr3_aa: ASSLRLNTEAF
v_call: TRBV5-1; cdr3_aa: ASSPQGGTNYYGYT
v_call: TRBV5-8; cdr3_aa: ASSVQGASVDT
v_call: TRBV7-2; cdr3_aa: ASSLAGTGGFGETQY
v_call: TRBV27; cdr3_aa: ASSLSGANSNQPQH
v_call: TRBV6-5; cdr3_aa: ASSLTVDRGYNEQF
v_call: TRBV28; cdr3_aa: ASSFIRGLRSSTDTQY
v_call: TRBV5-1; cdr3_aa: ASSGGSGGGVDTQY
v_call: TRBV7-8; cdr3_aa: ASSTGRNEQF
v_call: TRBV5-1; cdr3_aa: ASSLTLAASTDTQY
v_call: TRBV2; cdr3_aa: ASRLDPSQETQY
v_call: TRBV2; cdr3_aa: ASSGDSRGYT
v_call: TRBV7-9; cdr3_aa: ASSSGLRLTHS
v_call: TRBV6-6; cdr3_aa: ASSTGNSGANVLT
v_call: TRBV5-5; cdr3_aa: ASSPFFTPTNTEAF
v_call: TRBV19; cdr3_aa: ASSITMNTEAF
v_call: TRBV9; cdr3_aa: ASSVGVGGIGETQY
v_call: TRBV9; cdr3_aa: ASNSGHSSYEQY
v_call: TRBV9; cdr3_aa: ASSGTGEGGELF
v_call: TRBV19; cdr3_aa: ASSMSANMYTEAF
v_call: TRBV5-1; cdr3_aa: ASSFGMPPGSYNEQF
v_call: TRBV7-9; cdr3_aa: ASSPSGPQPQH
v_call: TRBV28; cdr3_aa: ASIPIGQGQSAQH
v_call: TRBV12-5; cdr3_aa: ASGSTEGTSNQPQH
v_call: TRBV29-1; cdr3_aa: SAGGFSYEQY
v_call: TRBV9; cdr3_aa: ASSVRGVDSYNEQF
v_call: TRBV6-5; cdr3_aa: ASSYARRAGRRD